Sequencing of this T cell receptor beta chain was carried out in a study of regulatory T cells in long-lasting Graves disease. This clonotype was found many times. Arm-PCR of CDR3 regions and iRepertoire HTBI primers were the basis on which TCR beta libraries were built. From the multiplex PCR reads, TCRdb called clonotypes with MiXCR, one entry per CDR3 protein. The sample includes about 470,000 distinct CDR3 sequences, about 20% of them seen just once. Time point indicated: persistent/refractory GD, antithyroid drugs over 5 years with positive TRAb. TCR sequences were obtained from RNA taken from PBMCs. This CDR3 is built from 17 residues. V dropped 2 bases and J dropped 5; count of bases not matched to a gene: 14. CDR1 is MNHEY, CDR2 SVGAGI, per germline.

The rearrangement links TRBV6-5 to TRBJ2-7; 8 positions agree with TRBD2. The sequencing used peripheral blood mononuclear cells (PBMCs), collected when the disease was refractory, from a patient treated with antithyroid drugs. The TCR comes from a female donor with Graves disease. In nucleotides, the CDR3 is TGTGCCAGCAGTTACAAAACCCAAAGCGGGAGTGACGACGAGCAGTACTTC. Protein product: CASSYKTQSGSDDEQYF.